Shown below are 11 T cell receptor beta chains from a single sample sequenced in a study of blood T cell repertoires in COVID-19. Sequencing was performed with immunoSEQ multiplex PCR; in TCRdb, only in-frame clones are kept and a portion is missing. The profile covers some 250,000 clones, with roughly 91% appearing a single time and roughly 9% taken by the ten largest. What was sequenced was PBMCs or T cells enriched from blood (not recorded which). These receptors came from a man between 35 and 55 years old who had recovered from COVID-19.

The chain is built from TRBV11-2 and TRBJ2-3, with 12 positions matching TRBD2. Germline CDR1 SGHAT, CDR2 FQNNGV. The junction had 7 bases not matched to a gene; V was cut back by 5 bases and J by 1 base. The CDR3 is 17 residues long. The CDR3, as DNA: TGTGCCAGCAGCCCAAATCGACTAGCGGGAGGCACAGATACGCAGTATTTT. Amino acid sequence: CASSPNRLAGGTDTQYF.

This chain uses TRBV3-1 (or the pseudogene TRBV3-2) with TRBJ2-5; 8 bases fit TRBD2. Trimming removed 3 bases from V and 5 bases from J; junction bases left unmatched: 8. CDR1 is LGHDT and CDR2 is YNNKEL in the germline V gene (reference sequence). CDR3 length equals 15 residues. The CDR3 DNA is TGTGCCAGCAGCCAGGTTGCGGGGGGCGGCGAGACCCAGTACTTC. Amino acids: CASSQVAGGGETQYF.

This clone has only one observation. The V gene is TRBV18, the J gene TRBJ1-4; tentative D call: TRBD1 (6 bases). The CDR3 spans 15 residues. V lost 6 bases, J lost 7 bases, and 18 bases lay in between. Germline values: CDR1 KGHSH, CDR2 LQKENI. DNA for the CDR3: TGTGCCAGCTCCCAAAACCCGGGACAACCTGAAAAACTGTTTTTT. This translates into CASSQNPGQPEKLFF.

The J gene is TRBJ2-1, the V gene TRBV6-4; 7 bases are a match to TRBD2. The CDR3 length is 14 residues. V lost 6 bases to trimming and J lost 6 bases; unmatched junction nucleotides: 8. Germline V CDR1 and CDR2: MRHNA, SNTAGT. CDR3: CASSAGTTSNEQFF. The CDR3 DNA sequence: TGTGCCAGCAGCGCCGGGACTACGAGCAATGAGCAGTTCTTC.

CDR3 region: CASSLGRDYGYTF. DNA for the CDR3: TGCGCCAGCAGCTTGGGGAGAGATTATGGCTACACCTTC. This chain uses TRBV5-1 with TRBJ1-2, with D unclear. With 0 bases removed from V and 5 bases from J, the gap between germline ends came to 8 bases. CDR1 is SGHRS, CDR2 YFSETQ, per germline. The length of the CDR3 is 13 residues.

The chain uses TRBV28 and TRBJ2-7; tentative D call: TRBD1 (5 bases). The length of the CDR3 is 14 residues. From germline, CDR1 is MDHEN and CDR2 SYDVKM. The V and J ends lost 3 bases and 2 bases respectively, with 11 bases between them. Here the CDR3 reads CASSFQTVPYEQYF. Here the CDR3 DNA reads TGTGCCAGCAGTTTTCAGACAGTCCCCTACGAGCAGTACTTC.

The CDR3 here is CASSQADRLYGYTF. CDR3 sequence (DNA): TGTGCCAGCAGCCAAGCGGACAGGCTCTATGGCTACACCTTC. V usage is TRBV3-1 (or the pseudogene TRBV3-2) and J usage is TRBJ1-2; 7 positions agree with TRBD1. The germline V gene has CDR1 LGHDT and CDR2 YNNKEL (reference sequence). V gave up 1 base and J gave up 4 bases; unmatched junction bases: 3. The CDR3 contains 14 residues.

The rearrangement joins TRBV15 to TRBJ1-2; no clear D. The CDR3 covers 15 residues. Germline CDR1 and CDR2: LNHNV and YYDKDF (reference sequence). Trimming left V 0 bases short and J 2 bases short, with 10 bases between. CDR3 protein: CATSRDVAVNYGYTF. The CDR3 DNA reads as TGTGCCACCAGCAGAGATGTTGCAGTAAACTATGGCTACACCTTC. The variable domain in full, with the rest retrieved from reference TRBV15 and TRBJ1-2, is DAMVIQNPRYQVTQFGKPVTLSCSQTLNHNVMYWYQQKSSQAPKLLFHYYDKDFNNEADTPDNFQSRRPNTSFCFLDIRSPGLGDTAMYLCATSRDVAVNYGYTFGSGTRLTVV.

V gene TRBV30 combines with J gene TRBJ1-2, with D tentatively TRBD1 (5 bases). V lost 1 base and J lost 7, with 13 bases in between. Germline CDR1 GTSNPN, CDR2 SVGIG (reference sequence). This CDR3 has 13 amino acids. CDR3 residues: CAWSALGDSGYTF. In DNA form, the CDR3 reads TGTGCCTGGAGTGCTCTTGGGGACTCTGGCTACACCTTC.

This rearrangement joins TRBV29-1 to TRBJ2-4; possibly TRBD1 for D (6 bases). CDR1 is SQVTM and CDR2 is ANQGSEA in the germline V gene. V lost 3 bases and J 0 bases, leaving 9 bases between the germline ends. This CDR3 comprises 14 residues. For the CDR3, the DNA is TGCAGCGTTGAGACAGGATTAGCCAAAAACATTCAGTACTTC. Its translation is CSVETGLAKNIQYF.

This chain's CDR3 is CASGRPRDSSTDTQYF. The CDR3 bases are TGTGCTAGTGGTCGCCCCCGGGACAGCAGCACAGATACGCAGTATTTT. This chain joins TRBV12-5 and TRBJ2-3, with 7 nucleotides matching TRBD1. The CDR3 extends over 16 amino acids. V shed 5 bases, J shed 0 bases, and the junction held 8 bases outside the gene matches. Germline lookup yields CDR1 LGHNT and CDR2 FRNRAP. The variable domain in full, with the rest retrieved from reference TRBV12-5 and TRBJ2-3, is DARVTQTPRHKVTEMGQEVTMRCQPILGHNTVFWYRQTMMQGLELLAYFRNRAPLDDSGMPKDRFSAEMPDATLATLKIQPSEPRDSAVYFCASGRPRDSSTDTQYFGPGTRLTVL.